Sequencing of this T cell receptor (beta chain) was carried out in a study of identical twins (dated by TCRdb to between 2015 and 2016). With respect to the entire study: TCR alpha and beta repertoires from monozygotic twins, unrelated adults of various ages and cord blood were deep-sequenced to test whether fetal clonotypes persist. To rule out contamination, replicate twin experiments were performed at different times with different library preparation protocols.

All donors were healthy Caucasians. The twin cohort consisted of three pairs of female monozygotic twins, all aged roughly 18 to 30 years. Positive isolation kits from Invitrogen were used to isolate the CD4+ and CD8+ T cell populations. The paper's findings and limits, for the study overall: A weaker excess of twin sharing was found in beta out-of-frame sequences because the signal-to-noise ratio was lowered by fewer shared sequences. In monozygotic twins, recombination models systematically underestimated out-of-frame TCR alpha sharing, but the models matched the sharing seen between unrelated individuals. Fewer insertions were carried by abundant cord blood beta clonotypes, a similar but weaker trend appeared in young adult naive repertoires, and no such trend appeared in memory repertoires. Because the same donors could not be followed over many years, the conclusions relied on cross-sectional statistical analysis. Compared with coincidental sharing between unrelated individuals, out-of-frame TCR alpha sequences shared between twins showed an excess of sequences with low generation probability. Invariant T cells such as MAIT and iNKT could partly confound zero-insertion analyses, though diverse VJ usage argued against this for most clonotypes.

A note on this clonotype: This clone's antigen is unknown. Base quality data are lacking; no much larger clone is found one base away.

Library method: 5' RACE. Sequencing was performed on an Illumina HiSeq 2000. A universal primer binding site was added through template switching, and the final cDNA carried a unique molecular identifier so that TCR cDNA molecules could be counted accurately. First-strand cDNA for TCR alpha and beta chains was synthesized from specific primers in the conserved constant-segment region. To control for contamination, every cDNA library was double barcoded, receiving both a SMART-Mk sample barcode and Illumina barcodes. TruSeq adapter sequences and Illumina sample barcodes were added in two successive PCR steps. The Illumina HiSeq platform was used with custom primers to sequence TCR alpha and beta cDNA libraries. The authors' analysis ran thus. MiGEC was used to process raw reads and extract unique molecular identifiers, and MiXCR was used to find CDR3 positions. Recombination models were inferred per individual with the repgenHMM and IGoR tools using an EM algorithm. The tcR package in R was used for shared clonotype analysis, with sharing normalized by the product of cloneset sizes. Out-of-frame nonproductive sequences were analyzed to study raw recombination free of thymic and clonal selection effects. Starting from the raw public reads, TCRdb applied fastp trimming at Q25, assembled clones with MiXCR and retained in-frame beta chains. Every entry covers one CDR3 protein and lists the most common genes and DNA from its rows. The authors' filters were not applied to this entry. The sample profile shows 400,000 to 550,000 distinct CDR3 sequences; 20% to 25% of them were found once. The ten biggest clones cover about 2.9% of the sample.

These data also featured in a second study, about T cells expressing NK-cell markers. As the second publication notes: Three sorted T-cell subsets (CD3+CD56+NKG2C+, CD3+CD56+NKG2C- and CD3+CD56-NKG2C+) from several donors had their TCR beta-chain repertoires profiled. Of the eight sequenced donors, seven were found to be HCMV-seropositive and one was found to be HCMV-seronegative. In several experiments an anti-gammadeltaTCR antibody was added to restrict sorting to alphabetaTCR-expressing T cells. In roughly 6 donors, the dominant CD3+CD56+NKG2C+ clonotypes were found to rank among the top 10 CD8+ clonotypes and to make up 1.0-7.0% of CD8+ T cells. Those dominant clonotypes were again the most abundant among CD3+CD56-NKG2C+ cells in a few donors, at about 25-65%. Whether the expanded NKG2C-expressing T cell clones were specific for HCMV antigens remained unclear. The eight sequenced donors were randomly selected healthy volunteers, three men and five women. HCMV serostatus was determined by detecting HCMV-specific IgG in serum with a commercial ELISA kit. MIGEC was used to demultiplex reads and group the reads by UMI, and MiTCR was used to assemble and quantify clonotypes. To exclude erroneous sequences, only TCR cDNA sequences supported by at least two reads were retained. The tcR package was used for downstream repertoire analysis, with clonotypes matched between fractions based on CDR3 nucleotide sequence plus V segment. VDJmatch was used to annotate antigen specificity against VDJdb, with one amino acid substitution allowed in CDR3.

Source material: CD4+ T cells sorted from blood. The sequence derives from a woman aged 18-29 years in good health.

The CDR3: CASRSQGARETQYF. The nucleotides are TGTGCCAGCAGATCTCAGGGGGCTCGGGAGACCCAGTACTTC. This receptor chain uses TRBV6-1 and TRBJ2-5; 8 bases in the junction line up with TRBD1. The CDR3 starts with the cysteine, ends with the phenylalanine, and has 14 residues. Here the CDR3 DNA is all that survives: 42 bases in frame from base 1. CDR1 MNHNS and CDR2 SASEGT were looked up in the germline V gene. V trim: 6 bases; J trim: 5 bases; unmatched bases: 8.